This record covers a single T cell receptor beta chain. The CDR3 runs to 13 residues. Trimming cost V 4 bases and J 8 bases; bases outside gene matches: 3. The germline V gene has CDR1 SNHLY and CDR2 FYNNEI. This sample is drawn from a study of control samples from healthy donors and cancer patients. Some clones are missing from TCRdb's copy, which holds only in-frame ones; the method was immunoSEQ multiplex PCR. The sample shows tens of thousands of clones, about 90% of them seen only once. The sample consisted of blood. The chain combines TRBV2 with TRBJ2-3; 10 positions match TRBD2. This sequence was found in a woman aged 45-59 years in good health. CDR3 sequence (DNA): TGTGCCAGCAGTGCCCTAGCGGGGGCTACGCAGTATTTT. Encoded protein: CASSALAGATQYF.